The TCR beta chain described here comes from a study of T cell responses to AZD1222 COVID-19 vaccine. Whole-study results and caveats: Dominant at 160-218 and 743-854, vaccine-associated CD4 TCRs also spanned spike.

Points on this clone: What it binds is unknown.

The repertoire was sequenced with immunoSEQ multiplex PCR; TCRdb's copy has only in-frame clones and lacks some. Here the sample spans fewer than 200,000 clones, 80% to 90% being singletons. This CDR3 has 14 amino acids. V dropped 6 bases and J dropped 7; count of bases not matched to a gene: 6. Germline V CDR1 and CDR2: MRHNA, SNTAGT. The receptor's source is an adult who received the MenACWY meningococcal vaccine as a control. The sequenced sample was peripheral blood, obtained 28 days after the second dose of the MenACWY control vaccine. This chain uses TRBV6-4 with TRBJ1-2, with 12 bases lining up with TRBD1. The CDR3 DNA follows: TGTGCCAGCAGCCCGGGACAGGGGGCTTTTGGCTACACCTTC. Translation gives CASSPGQGAFGYTF.